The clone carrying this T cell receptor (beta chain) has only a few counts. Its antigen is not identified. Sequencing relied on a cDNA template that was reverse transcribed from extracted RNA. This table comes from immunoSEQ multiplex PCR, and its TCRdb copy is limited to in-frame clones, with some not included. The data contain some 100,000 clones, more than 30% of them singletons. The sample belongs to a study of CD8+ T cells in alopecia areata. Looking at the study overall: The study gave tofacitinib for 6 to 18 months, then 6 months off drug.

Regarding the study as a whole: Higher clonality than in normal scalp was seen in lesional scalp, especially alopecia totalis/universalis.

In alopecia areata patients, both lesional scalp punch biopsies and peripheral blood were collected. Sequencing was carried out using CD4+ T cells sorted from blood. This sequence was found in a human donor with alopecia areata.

This CDR3 is CASSQQGGSHGYTF. The CDR3, as DNA: TGCGCCAGCAGCCAACAGGGGGGATCTCATGGCTACACCTTC. The rearrangement joins TRBV4-3 to TRBJ1-2, with 7 bases lining up with TRBD1. The germline V gene encodes CDR1 LGHNA and CDR2 YSLEER. CDR3 length: 14 residues. V gave up 2 bases and J gave up 6 bases; unmatched junction bases: 6.